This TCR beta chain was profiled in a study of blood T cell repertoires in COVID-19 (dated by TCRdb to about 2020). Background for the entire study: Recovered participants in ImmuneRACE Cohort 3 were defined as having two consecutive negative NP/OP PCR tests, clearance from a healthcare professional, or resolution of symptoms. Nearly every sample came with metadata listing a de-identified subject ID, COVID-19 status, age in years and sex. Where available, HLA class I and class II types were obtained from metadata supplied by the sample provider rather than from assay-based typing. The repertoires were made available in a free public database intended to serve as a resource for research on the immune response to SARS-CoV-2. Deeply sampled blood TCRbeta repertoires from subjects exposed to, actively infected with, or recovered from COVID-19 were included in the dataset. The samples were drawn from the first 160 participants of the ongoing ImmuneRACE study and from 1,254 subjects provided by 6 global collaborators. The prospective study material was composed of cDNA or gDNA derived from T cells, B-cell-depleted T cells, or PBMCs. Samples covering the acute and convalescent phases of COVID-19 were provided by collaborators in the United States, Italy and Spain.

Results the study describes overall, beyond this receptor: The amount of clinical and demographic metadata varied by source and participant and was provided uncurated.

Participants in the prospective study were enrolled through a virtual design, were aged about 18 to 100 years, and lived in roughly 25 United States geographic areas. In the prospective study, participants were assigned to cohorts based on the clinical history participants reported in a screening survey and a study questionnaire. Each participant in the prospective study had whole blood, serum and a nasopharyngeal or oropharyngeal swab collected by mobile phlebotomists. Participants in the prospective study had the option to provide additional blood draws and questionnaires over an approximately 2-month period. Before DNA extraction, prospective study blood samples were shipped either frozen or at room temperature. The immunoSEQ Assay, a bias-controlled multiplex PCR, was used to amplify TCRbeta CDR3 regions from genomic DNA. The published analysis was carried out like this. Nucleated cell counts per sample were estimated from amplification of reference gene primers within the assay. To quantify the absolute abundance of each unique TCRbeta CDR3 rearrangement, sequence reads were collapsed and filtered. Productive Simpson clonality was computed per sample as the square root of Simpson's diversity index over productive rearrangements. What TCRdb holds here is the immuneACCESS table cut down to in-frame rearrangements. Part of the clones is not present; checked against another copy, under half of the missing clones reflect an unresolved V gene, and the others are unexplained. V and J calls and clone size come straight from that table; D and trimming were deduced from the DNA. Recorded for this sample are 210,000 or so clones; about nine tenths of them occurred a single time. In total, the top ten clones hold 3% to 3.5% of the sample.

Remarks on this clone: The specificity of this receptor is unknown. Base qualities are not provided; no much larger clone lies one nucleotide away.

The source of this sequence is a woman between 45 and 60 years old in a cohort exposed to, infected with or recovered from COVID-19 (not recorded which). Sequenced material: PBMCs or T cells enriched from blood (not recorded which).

The bases read TGTGCCAGCAGTCAAAGGGACAGACGGCAGCCCCAGCATTTT. This yields the protein CASSQRDRRQPQHF. The rearranged segments are TRBV6-5 and TRBJ1-5; TRBD1 fits 7 bases in the junction. From V the trimming removes 5 bases and from J it removes 7 bases, while the gene matches leave 8 bases of the junction unaccounted for. The CDR3, cysteine through phenylalanine, is 14 amino acids long. Only the CDR3 part of the read is kept: 42 bases, read in frame from the first base. CDR1 MNHEY and CDR2 SVGAGI were looked up in the germline V gene.